Only a few counts were recorded for the clone carrying this T cell receptor (beta chain). Its antigen is unknown. Sampling of alopecia areata patients yielded lesional scalp punch biopsies as well as peripheral blood. Isolated RNA was reverse transcribed into cDNA used as the sequencing template. Libraries were prepared by immunoSEQ multiplex PCR; TCRdb keeps only in-frame clonotypes and omits some of them. The data contain roughly 14,000 clones, approximately 50% of them singletons. The germline gives CDR1 SQVTM, CDR2 ANQGSEA. V lost 6 bases and J 2 bases, leaving 8 bases between the germline ends. The CDR3 is 12 residues long. The sample originates from a study of CD8+ T cells in alopecia areata. Overall study: Tofacitinib dosing lasted 6 to 18 months, which was then followed by 6 months off drug. Study-level findings and limits: Clarity of TCR sharing across patients fell short of that in mice, possibly HLA-related.

The chain couples TRBV29-1 to TRBJ2-1; D gene unclear. The origin of this receptor is a human donor with alopecia areata. The sequencing here drew on skin, taken at week 0. DNA of the CDR3: TGCAGCGTCACAAACACCTACAATGAGCAGTTCTTC. Translating it yields CSVTNTYNEQFF.